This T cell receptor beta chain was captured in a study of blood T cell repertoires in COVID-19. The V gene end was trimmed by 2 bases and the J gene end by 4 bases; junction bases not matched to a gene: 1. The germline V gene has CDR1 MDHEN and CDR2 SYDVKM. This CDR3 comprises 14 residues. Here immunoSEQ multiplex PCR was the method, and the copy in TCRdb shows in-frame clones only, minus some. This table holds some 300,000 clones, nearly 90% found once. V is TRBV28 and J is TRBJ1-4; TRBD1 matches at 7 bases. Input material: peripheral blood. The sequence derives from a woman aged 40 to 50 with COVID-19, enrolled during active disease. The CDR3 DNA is TGTGCCAGCAGTTTAGGGACAGTTAATGAAAAACTGTTTTTT. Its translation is CASSLGTVNEKLFF.